These 21 T cell receptor beta chains were all obtained from the same sample, sequenced in a study of radiotherapy plus CTLA-4 blockade in lung cancer. The assay was immunoSEQ multiplex PCR, and TCRdb's table has in-frame clones only and misses some. The repertoire has just under 60,000 clones, 70% to 80% of them found once; the top ten carry around 4.2%. This specimen was peripheral blood, taken from a patient treated with radiotherapy plus ipilimumab. These receptors were obtained from a human donor with non-small cell lung cancer who had a partial response to radiotherapy plus ipilimumab.

The CDR3 loop reads CASSLFGSTYEQYF. Written as DNA, the CDR3 is TGTGCCAGCAGCTTATTCGGTAGCACCTACGAGCAGTACTTC. The V call is TRBV11-3, the J call TRBJ2-7; D remains ambiguous. Trimming removed 2 bases from V and 2 bases from J, with 10 bases in between. Per germline, CDR1 SGHNT and CDR2 YENEEA. There are 14 residues in the CDR3.

This clone has just one count. This sequence joins TRBV29-1 and TRBJ1-1; 8 bases map to TRBD1. CDR1 is SQVTM, CDR2 ANQGSEA, per germline. The CDR3 runs 13 residues. Unmatched junction bases numbered 7, after V lost 4 bases and J lost 6 bases. CDR3 DNA: TGCAGCGTTGGAGGGGACAGGAGCCCTGAAGCTTTCTTT. This encodes CSVGGDRSPEAFF. Using reference TRBV29-1 and TRBJ1-1 for the parts outside the CDR3, the full variable domain is SAVISQKPSRDICQRGTSLTIQCQVDSQVTMMFWYRQQPGQSLTLIATANQGSEATYESGFVIDKFPISRPNLTFSTLTVSNMSPEDSSIYLCSVGGDRSPEAFFGQGTRLTVV.

This clone was detected only a few times. The same CDR3 is also encoded by other DNA sequences in this sample. The rearrangement joins TRBV5-5 to TRBJ2-3; D not certain. Trimming removed 5 bases at V and 0 bases at J, with 13 bases between. From germline, CDR1 is SGHKS and CDR2 YYEKEE (reference sequence). The length of the CDR3 is 15 residues. The CDR3 here is CASRSTPTSTDTQYF. The DNA for the CDR3 is TGTGCCAGCAGGAGTACCCCAACTAGCACAGATACGCAGTATTTT.

This chain links TRBV27 with TRBJ2-5, with D perhaps matching TRBD2 (5 bases). Gene TRBJ2-7 matches the end of the DNA better, so the J call may be wrong. The CDR3 is 14 amino acids. Germline CDR1 is MNHEY and CDR2 is SMNVEV (reference sequence). CDR3 region: CASSLARDSYEQYF. CDR3 nucleotides: TGTGCCAGCAGTTTAGCTCGGGATTCCTACGAGCAGTACTTC.

The V gene is TRBV5-1, the J gene TRBJ1-1; possible D gene TRBD1, 5 bases. Trimming pared 3 bases from V and 0 bases from J, leaving 9 bases between. Germline V CDR1 and CDR2: SGHRS, YFSETQ. This CDR3 is 14 amino acids long. The CDR3 reads CASSSLQVNTEAFF. The DNA for the CDR3 is TGCGCCAGCAGCTCTTTACAGGTGAACACTGAAGCTTTCTTT.

V is TRBV29-1 and J is TRBJ2-5; D is uncertain. Near its end, the DNA agrees better with TRBJ2-7, so the J call may be wrong. Germline assignment: CDR1 SQVTM and CDR2 ANQGSEA. This CDR3 is 13 amino acids long. The CDR3 coding sequence is TGCAGCGTTTTTCCACTGAGCTCCTACGAGCAGTACTTC. Amino acid sequence: CSVFPLSSYEQYF.

The rearrangement links TRBV12-5 to TRBJ1-5; TRBD1 agrees at 8 bases. The germline gives CDR1 LGHNT, CDR2 FRNRAP. The length of the CDR3 is 15 residues. V was clipped by 5 bases and J by 3 bases; unmatched bases: 6. CDR3 residues: CASGPDRGLNQPQHF. CDR3 in DNA: TGTGCTAGTGGTCCAGACAGGGGCCTCAATCAGCCCCAGCATTTT.

This chain uses TRBV15 with TRBJ2-3, with TRBD2 matching over 9 bases. Germline values: CDR1 LNHNV, CDR2 YYDKDF (reference sequence). The CDR3 runs 15 residues. After removal of 3 bases from V and 7 bases from J, the junction contained 8 bases not matched to a gene. The CDR3 here is CATSSVSGGLHTQYF. CDR3 DNA sequence: TGTGCCACCAGCAGTGTTAGCGGGGGACTGCATACGCAGTATTTT.

DNA of the CDR3: TGTGCCAGCAGCTCATCCGGGACACCAACCTACGAGCAGTACTTC. This codes for CASSSSGTPTYEQYF. This rearrangement joins TRBV11-2 to TRBJ2-7; D possibly corresponds to TRBD1 (6 bases). The CDR3 length is 15 residues. V was pared by 4 bases and J by 2 bases, with 15 bases between. Germline CDR1 is SGHAT and CDR2 is FQNNGV.

This chain links TRBV9 with TRBJ2-7, with 9 bases that match TRBD1. This CDR3 has 14 amino acids. J gave up 5 bases and V 3 bases, and 6 bases lay outside the gene matches. The germline V gene has CDR1 SGDLS and CDR2 YYNGEE. The chain's CDR3 is CASSAGTGSHEQYF. In DNA form, the CDR3 reads TGTGCCAGCAGCGCCGGGACAGGGTCCCACGAGCAGTACTTC.

This clone was found once. V is TRBV5-6 and J is TRBJ2-5; no definite D call. The DNA matches TRBJ2-7 better at its end, which makes the J call doubtful. The CDR3 contains 12 residues. CDR1 and CDR2 from the germline V gene are SGHDT and YYEEEE. The CDR3 DNA follows: TGTGCCAGCAGCCGAGAGCGCTACGAGCAGTACTTC. It codes for CASSRERYEQYF.

The chain combines TRBV9 with TRBJ2-1; TRBD2 aligns across 8 bases. V lost 4 bases, J lost 1 base, and 10 bases stayed unmatched. From germline, CDR1 is SGDLS and CDR2 YYNGEE. There are 17 residues in the CDR3. Here the CDR3 DNA reads TGTGCCAGCAGCCCCGGGGGAGCGGGGGTATCCTACAATGAGCAGTTCTTC. Protein product: CASSPGGAGVSYNEQFF.

This rearrangement joins TRBV6-5 to TRBJ2-7; 13 bases align to TRBD2. The CDR3 is 16 residues long. Per the germline V gene, CDR1 is MNHEY and CDR2 is SVGAGI. Trimming removed 4 bases from V and 2 bases from J; junction bases left unmatched: 5. The CDR3 coding sequence is TGTGCCAGCAGTTTTCCAACTAGCGGGGGGGCCTACGAGCAGTACTTC. This gives the protein CASSFPTSGGAYEQYF.

V is TRBV29-1 and J is TRBJ2-6; D may be TRBD2 (7 bases). CDR1 is SQVTM and CDR2 is ANQGSEA in the germline V gene. The CDR3 runs to 17 residues. V dropped 4 bases and J dropped 1 base, with 17 bases sitting between them. For the CDR3, the DNA is TGCAGCGTTGTGGGGGGGGCAGGTCTTTCTGGGGCCAACGTCCTGACTTTC. As protein: CSVVGGAGLSGANVLTF. Together with reference TRBV29-1 and TRBJ2-6, the CDR3 gives the full variable domain: SAVISQKPSRDICQRGTSLTIQCQVDSQVTMMFWYRQQPGQSLTLIATANQGSEATYESGFVIDKFPISRPNLTFSTLTVSNMSPEDSSIYLCSVVGGAGLSGANVLTFGAGSRLTVL.

This sequence joins TRBV4-3 and TRBJ1-6; TRBD1 aligns across 8 bases. The V gene's germline CDR1 is LGHNA and CDR2 YSLEER. The ends lost 4 bases at V and 7 bases at J; junction bases unmatched: 6. The CDR3 length is 15 residues. The CDR3 reads CASSLQGARNSPLHF. CDR3 in DNA: TGCGCCAGCAGCCTCCAGGGGGCGCGAAATTCACCCCTCCACTTT.

The chain combines TRBV29-1 with TRBJ2-5, with 7 nucleotides matching TRBD2. With 8 bases clipped from V and 5 bases from J, the junction kept 8 bases outside the gene matches. The germline V gene encodes CDR1 SQVTM and CDR2 ANQGSEA. The CDR3 totals 12 residues. DNA of the CDR3: TGCAGCTCGATCGGGGGGATTGAGACCCAGTACTTC. It yields the protein CSSIGGIETQYF.

This clone was seen more than once but under ten times. The genes are TRBV4-1 and TRBJ1-1; maybe TRBD1 (5 bases). The CDR3 is made up of 13 amino acids. From germline, CDR1 is MGHRA and CDR2 YSYEKL. The V gene lost 4 bases and the J gene lost 6 bases, with 12 bases spanning the gap. DNA of the CDR3: TGCGCCAGCAGCCCACGGACGGGGGCTGAAGCTTTCTTT. Protein: CASSPRTGAEAFF.

V usage is TRBV11-2 and J usage is TRBJ2-7, with 8 bases that match TRBD1. Germline V gene sequence: CDR1 SGHAT, CDR2 FQNNGV. The V and J ends lost 5 bases and 3 bases, in that order; junction bases with no gene match: 6. CDR3 length: 14 amino acids. The CDR3: CASSQDRVNYEQYF. The CDR3 DNA follows: TGTGCCAGCAGCCAGGACAGGGTAAACTACGAGCAGTACTTC.

The rearrangement joins TRBV11-3 to TRBJ1-2; a weak D match, TRBD1 (5 bases). CDR3 size: 16 residues. Trimming left V 0 bases short and J 3 bases short, with 14 bases between. CDR1 is SGHNT, CDR2 YENEEA, per germline. The CDR3 protein is CASSLEGVRAYYGYTF. In DNA form, the CDR3 reads TGTGCCAGCAGCTTAGAAGGGGTTAGGGCTTACTATGGCTACACCTTC.

The rearrangement joins TRBV19 to TRBJ1-1, with D uncertain. Between the trimmed V and J ends, which lost 10 bases and 4 bases, there was a span of 10 bases. Germline V gene data show CDR1 as LNHDA and CDR2 as SQIVND (reference sequence). The length of the CDR3 is 11 residues. The CDR3 DNA follows: TGTGCCACGCTACGAGGCACTGAAGCTTTCTTT. It is translated as CATLRGTEAFF.

By sample share, this clone is medium-sized. The chain carries TRBV10-2 and TRBJ1-5, with D unresolved. The CDR3 covers 11 residues. Trimming stripped 11 bases from V and 6 bases from J, with 11 bases between. The germline V gene encodes CDR1 WSHSY and CDR2 SAAADI. CDR3 bases: TGCGCCCCCGAGGTTGGTCAGCCCCAGCATTTT. Translating gives CAPEVGQPQHF.